Listed below are T cell receptor delta chains from one sample, sequenced in a study of γδ T cells in repeated Plasmodium falciparum infection. TCRdb re-called clones from the multiplex PCR reads via CATT. The sample holds 40,000 to 55,000 delta-chain clones, roughly 2% seen once. The sequenced material came from gamma-delta T cells from blood. The receptor set was obtained from a pool of human donors (malaria-infected and uninfected, not separated). Each CDR3 is given with its conserved first and last residue. The D gene is left open where the match is weak. The size field reads once, few, many or a size class.

clone_size	d_call	j_call	v_call	cdr3_aa	cdr3_nt
many	TRDD3	TRDJ1	TRDV1	CALGEPLSWGIRWVNKLIF	TGTGCTCTTGGGGAGCCTCTTTCCTGGGGGATACGCTGGGTCAATAAACTCATCTTT
few	TRDD2	TRDJ1	TRAV14/DV4	CATREETRRMTNFLLIDKLIF	TGTGCAACGAGAGAGGAGACACGAAGAATGACTAACTTCCTACTAATCGATAAACTCATCTTT
many	-	TRDJ1	TRDV1	CALGELIRGGTDKLIF	TGTGCTCTTGGGGAACTAATCCGGGGTGGCACCGATAAACTCATCTTT
large	TRDD3	TRDJ1	TRDV1	CALGERTFYWGMIREYTDKLIF	TGTGCTCTTGGGGAACGAACTTTCTACTGGGGGATGATAAGAGAGTACACCGATAAACTCATCTTT
many	TRDD3	TRDJ1	TRDV2	CACDTDWGPPTDKLIF	TGTGCCTGTGACACCGACTGGGGCCCCCCCACCGATAAACTCATCTTT
many	TRDD2	TRDJ1	TRDV1	CALGDLTSYEWGHKLIF	TGTGCTCTTGGGGACCTAACTTCCTACGAGTGGGGGCATAAACTCATCTTT
many	TRDD3	TRDJ1	TRDV2	CACDIITRGYGQTSQDTDKLIF	TGTGCCTGTGACATTATAACTAGGGGATACGGACAAACCTCACAAGACACCGATAAACTCATCTTT
many	-	TRDJ1	TRDV1	CALGEIPFLLSTNKLIF	TGTGCTCTTGGGGAAATTCCATTCCTTCTGAGTACAAATAAACTCATCTTT
many	TRDD3	TRDJ1	TRDV1	CALGELKPYWGIRGADKLIF	TGTGCTCTTGGGGAACTTAAACCCTACTGGGGGATACGGGGGGCCGATAAACTCATCTTT
medium-sized	TRDD3	TRDJ1	TRDV1	CALGKRLLLWGIPMASDKLIF	TGTGCTCTTGGGAAAAGGTTACTACTTTGGGGGATACCCATGGCGTCCGATAAACTCATCTTT
many	TRDD3	TRDJ1	TRDV1	CALGELPSQYWGTGYTDKLIF	TGTGCTCTTGGGGAACTCCCTTCCCAGTACTGGGGGACTGGGTACACCGATAAACTCATCTTT
many	TRDD3	TRDJ1	TRDV2	CACDTVSGGYNDKLIF	TGTGCCTGTGACACCGTCTCTGGGGGATACAACGATAAACTCATCTTT
medium-sized	-	TRDJ1	TRDV3	CAFTLSEGRGAIKLIF	TGTGCCTTCACCCTATCGGAGGGGAGAGGGGCTATTAAACTCATCTTT
many	TRDD2	TRDJ1	TRDV1	CALGEIATFLRSGGFGYTDKLIF	TGTGCTCTTGGGGAAATTGCTACCTTCCTACGGTCCGGGGGATTTGGGTACACCGATAAACTCATCTTT
many	TRDD3	TRDJ1	TRDV1	CALGEPFPYWGIVGLIF	TGTGCTCTTGGGGAACCTTTTCCATACTGGGGGATAGTGGGACTCATCTTT
many	TRDD3	TRDJ1	TRDV1	CALGELLYQYWGIPSYTDKLIF	TGTGCTCTTGGGGAACTCCTATACCAGTATTGGGGGATACCCTCGTACACCGATAAACTCATCTTT
many	TRDD3	TRDJ1	TRDV1	CALGELPTRVYWGIPTYTDKLIF	TGTGCTCTTGGGGAACTACCTACGAGGGTGTACTGGGGGATACCGACGTACACCGATAAACTCATCTTT
large	TRDD3	TRDJ1	TRDV1	CALGEGLPYWGIPYTDKLIF	TGTGCTCTTGGGGAAGGTCTACCGTACTGGGGGATACCGTACACCGATAAACTCATCTTT
many	-	TRDJ1	TRDV1	CALGELKWGSIRDKLIF	TGTGCTCTTGGGGAACTAAAGTGGGGCTCGATAAGGGATAAACTCATCTTT
many	TRDD3	TRDJ1	TRDV2	CACDTLVASSSTTGGPYTDKLIF	TGTGCCTGTGACACCCTAGTAGCCTCCTCCTCAACTACTGGGGGCCCGTACACCGATAAACTCATCTTT
medium-sized	-	TRDJ1	TRDV3	CACKKLPIWVLGAHTDKLIF	TGTGCCTGTAAAAAACTTCCTATTTGGGTGCTGGGGGCCCACACCGATAAACTCATCTTT
many	TRDD3	TRDJ1	TRAV29/DV5	CAASAGILGATDKLIF	TGTGCAGCAAGCGCCGGAATACTGGGGGCGACCGATAAACTCATCTTT
large	TRDD3	TRDJ1	TRAV38-2/DV8	CAYRSFYFPWGYLYTDKLIF	TGTGCTTATAGGAGCTTCTACTTCCCCTGGGGATACTTGTACACCGATAAACTCATCTTT
many	TRDD3	TRDJ1	TRDV2	CACDPLGTFDTDKLIF	TGTGCCTGTGACCCACTGGGGACCTTCGACACCGATAAACTCATCTTT
medium-sized	-	TRDJ1	TRDV3	CAFKLSYTDKLIF	TGTGCCTTTAAGCTTTCCTACACCGATAAACTCATCTTT
many	TRDD3	TRDJ1	TRDV1	CALGNLPETGGYEGYTDKLIF	TGTGCTCTTGGGAACCTGCCGGAGACTGGGGGATACGAGGGGTACACCGATAAACTCATCTTT
many	-	TRDJ1	TRDV1	CALGEPTFGYVRGYTDKLIF	TGTGCTCTTGGGGAACCCACTTTCGGGTACGTAAGGGGGTACACCGATAAACTCATCTTT
many	-	TRDJ1	TRDV1	CALGYQGPPPTFDKLIF	TGTGCTCTTGGGTATCAGGGACCTCCTCCTACCTTCGATAAACTCATCTTT
many	TRDD3	TRDJ1	TRDV1	CALGEVIVGPTWGLRESDKLIF	TGTGCTCTTGGGGAAGTTATTGTCGGCCCTACCTGGGGGTTACGAGAATCGGATAAACTCATCTTT
medium-sized	TRDD3	TRDJ1	TRDV1	CALGEPFPYWGILGLIF	TGTGCTCTTGGGGAACCTTTTCCATACTGGGGGATATTGGGACTCATCTTT
many	-	TRDJ1	TRDV1	CALGERQQAYTDKLIF	TGTGCTCTTGGGGAACGTCAACAAGCGTACACCGATAAACTCATCTTT
many	-	TRDJ1	TRDV1	CALESALGLPWVWGRGTDKLIF	TGTGCTCTTGAATCCGCGCTTGGCCTTCCTTGGGTCTGGGGGAGGGGCACCGATAAACTCATCTTT
many	-	TRDJ1	TRAV36/DV7	CAVEACQRGDPDKLIF	TGTGCTGTGGAGGCATGTCAACGGGGGGACCCCGATAAACTCATCTTT
many	-	TRDJ1	TRAV23/DV6	CAATSYDKLIF	TGTGCAGCAACCTCTTACGATAAACTCATCTTT
many	TRDD3	TRDJ1	TRAV29/DV5	CAAIFLLGGSGGYRFLYTDKLIF	TGTGCAGCAATATTCCTACTGGGGGGTTCTGGGGGATACCGATTTTTGTACACCGATAAACTCATCTTT
few	TRDD3	TRDJ1	TRDV1	CALGEPSYGRTGGYSYTDKLIF	TGTGCTCTTGGGGAACCTTCCTACGGACGAACTGGGGGATACTCGTACACCGATAAGCTCATCTTT
many	TRDD2	TRDJ1	TRDV1	CALGVFLHGYSGPYTDKLIF	TGTGCTCTTGGGGTATTCCTACACGGCTACTCAGGTCCCTACACCGATAAACTCATCTTT
many	-	TRDJ1	TRDV1	CALGEPGLPTFTGGPPGTDKLIF	TGTGCTCTTGGGGAACCCGGCCTTCCTACCTTTACTGGGGGTCCACCGGGCACCGATAAACTCATCTTT
many	-	TRDJ1	TRDV1	CALGVLLSYWANGPYTDKLIF	TGTGCTCTTGGGGTCCTACTATCATACTGGGCGAATGGTCCGTACACCGATAAACTCATCTTT
many	TRDD3	TRDJ1	TRDV1	CALGELVAAILGAPNHTDKLIF	TGTGCTCTTGGGGAACTAGTTGCCGCTATTCTGGGGGCTCCGAACCACACCGATAAACTCATCTTT
many	TRDD3	TRDJ3	TRDV1	CALGEKGGPITGDLSSWDTRQMFF	TGTGCTCTTGGGGAAAAGGGGGGTCCCATTACGGGGGATTTGAGCTCCTGGGACACCCGACAGATGTTTTTC
many	TRDD3	TRDJ1	TRDV1	CALGEGFITGDSVTDKLIF	TGTGCTCTTGGGGAAGGGTTTATAACTGGGGATTCGGTCACCGATAAACTCATCTTT
many	TRDD3	TRDJ1	TRDV1	CALGEPPSLFFWGIKCCDKLIF	TGTGCTCTTGGGGAACCCCCATCCCTATTCTTCTGGGGGATAAAGTGTTGTGATAAACTCATCTTT
medium-sized	TRDD3	TRDJ1	TRDV2	CACPRNREGGYNHPLYTDKLIF	TGTGCCTGTCCCCGTAATCGGGAAGGGGGATACAACCACCCACTGTACACCGATAAACTCATCTTT
many	-	TRDJ1	TRDV1	CALGEPLLWGAFLHMVGDMTDKLIF	TGTGCTCTTGGGGAACCTCTTCTCTGGGGAGCCTTCCTACATATGGTGGGGGATATGACCGATAAACTCATCTTT
many	TRDD3	TRDJ2	TRDV1	CALGELSFLGGYGHYLTAQLFF	TGTGCTCTTGGGGAACTCTCATTCCTTGGGGGATACGGCCACTATTTGACAGCACAACTCTTCTTT
many	TRDD3	TRDJ1	TRDV3	CAPHFRGMQYTDKLIF	TGTGCCCCACACTTCCGGGGGATGCAGTACACCGATAAACTCATCTTT
few	TRDD3	TRDJ1	TRDV1	CARGEVTGPVLGIQPPYTDKLIF	TGTGCTCGCGGAGAAGTTACGGGACCCGTACTGGGGATACAACCACCGTACACCGATAAACTCATCTTT
many	-	TRDJ1	TRDV1	CALGVPPRGDNPRGYTDKLIF	TGTGCTCTTGGGGTCCCCCCTCGGGGGGACAACCCGCGAGGTTACACCGATAAACTCATCTTT
many	TRDD3	TRDJ1	TRDV1	CALGEVRAYHRPSVGGYASAYTDKLIF	TGTGCTCTTGGGGAAGTAAGGGCCTACCACCGTCCCTCTGTTGGGGGATACGCTTCTGCCTACACCGATAAACTCATCTTT